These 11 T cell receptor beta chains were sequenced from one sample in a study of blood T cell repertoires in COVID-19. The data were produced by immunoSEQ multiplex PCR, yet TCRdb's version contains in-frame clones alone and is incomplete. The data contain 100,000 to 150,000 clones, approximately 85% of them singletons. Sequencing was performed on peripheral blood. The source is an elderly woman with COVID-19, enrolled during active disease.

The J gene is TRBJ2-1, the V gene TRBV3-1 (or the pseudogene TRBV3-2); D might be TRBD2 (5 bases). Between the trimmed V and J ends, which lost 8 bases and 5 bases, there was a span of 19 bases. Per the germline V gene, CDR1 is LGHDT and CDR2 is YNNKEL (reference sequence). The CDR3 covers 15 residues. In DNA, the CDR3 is TGTGCCAGCGGGCTAGGACTCACTACCCACAATGAGCAGTTCTTC. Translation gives CASGLGLTTHNEQFF.

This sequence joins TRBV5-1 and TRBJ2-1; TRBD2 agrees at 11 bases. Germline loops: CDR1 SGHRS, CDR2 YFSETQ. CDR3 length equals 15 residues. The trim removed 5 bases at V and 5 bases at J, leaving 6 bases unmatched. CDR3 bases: TGCGCCAGCAGTCCGGCTAGCGGGGGGAACAATGAGCAGTTCTTC. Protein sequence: CASSPASGGNNEQFF.

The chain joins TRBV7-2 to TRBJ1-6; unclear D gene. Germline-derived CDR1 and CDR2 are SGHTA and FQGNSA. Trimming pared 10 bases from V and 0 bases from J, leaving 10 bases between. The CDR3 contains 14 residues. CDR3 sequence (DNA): TGTGCCATATCCGGGAGCTCCTATAATTCACCCCTCCACTTT. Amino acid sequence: CAISGSSYNSPLHF. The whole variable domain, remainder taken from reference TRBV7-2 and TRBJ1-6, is GAGVSQSPSNKVTEKGKDVELRCDPISGHTALYWYRQSLGQGLEFLIYFQGNSAPDKSGLPSDRFSAERTGGSVSTLTIQRTQQEDSAVYLCAISGSSYNSPLHFGNGTRLTVT.

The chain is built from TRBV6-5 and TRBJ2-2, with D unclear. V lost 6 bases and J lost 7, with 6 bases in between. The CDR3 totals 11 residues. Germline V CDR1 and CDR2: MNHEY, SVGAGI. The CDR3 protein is CASSENGELFF. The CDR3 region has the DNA TGTGCCAGCAGCGAGAACGGGGAGCTGTTTTTT.

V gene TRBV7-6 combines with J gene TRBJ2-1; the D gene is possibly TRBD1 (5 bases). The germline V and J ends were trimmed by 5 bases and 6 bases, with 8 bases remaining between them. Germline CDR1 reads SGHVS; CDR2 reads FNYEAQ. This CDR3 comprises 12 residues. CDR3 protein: CASSAGSNEQFF. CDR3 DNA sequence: TGTGCCAGCAGCGCAGGGTCCAATGAGCAGTTCTTC.

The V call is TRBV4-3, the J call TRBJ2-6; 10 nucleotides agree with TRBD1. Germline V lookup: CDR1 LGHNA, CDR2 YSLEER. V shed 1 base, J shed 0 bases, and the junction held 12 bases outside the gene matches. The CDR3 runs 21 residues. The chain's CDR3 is CASSQVSGTGASHSGANVLTF. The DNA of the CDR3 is TGCGCCAGCAGCCAAGTTTCCGGGACAGGGGCCTCCCACTCTGGGGCCAACGTCCTGACTTTC.

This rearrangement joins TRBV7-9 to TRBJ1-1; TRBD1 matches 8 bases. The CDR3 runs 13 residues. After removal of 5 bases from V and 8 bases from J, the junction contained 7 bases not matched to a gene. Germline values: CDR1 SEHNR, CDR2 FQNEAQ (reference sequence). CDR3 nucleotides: TGTGCCAGCAGCCGAGGGACAGGAGGAGAAGCTTTCTTT. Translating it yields CASSRGTGGEAFF.

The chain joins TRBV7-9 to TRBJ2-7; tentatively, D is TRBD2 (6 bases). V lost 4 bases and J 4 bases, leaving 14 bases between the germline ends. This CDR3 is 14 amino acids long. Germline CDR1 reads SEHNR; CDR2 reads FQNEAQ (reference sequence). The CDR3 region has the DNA TGTGCCAGCAGCTATTCCGGGGGACGTTACGAGCAGTACTTC. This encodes CASSYSGGRYEQYF.

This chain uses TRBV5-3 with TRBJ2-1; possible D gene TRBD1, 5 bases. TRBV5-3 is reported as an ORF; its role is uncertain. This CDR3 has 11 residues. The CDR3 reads CVPARDNEQFF. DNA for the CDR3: TGTGTACCTGCCAGGGATAATGAGCAGTTCTTC.

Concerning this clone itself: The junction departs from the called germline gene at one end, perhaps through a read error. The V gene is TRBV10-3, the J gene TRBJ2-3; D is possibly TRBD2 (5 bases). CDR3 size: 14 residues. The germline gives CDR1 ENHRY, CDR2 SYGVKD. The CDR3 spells CAISDTPSKDTQYF. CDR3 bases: TGTGCCATCAGTGACACCCCTAGCAAAGATACGCAGTATTTT.

Written as DNA, the CDR3 is TGTGCCAGCAGTTTCAGCGGGAGAACCGTAAACACCGGGGAGCTGTTTTTT. Translated: CASSFSGRTVNTGELFF. This sequence joins TRBV27 and TRBJ2-2; 8 bases map to TRBD2. The CDR3 runs to 17 residues. V shed 3 bases, J shed 2 bases, and the junction held 8 bases outside the gene matches. Germline V gives CDR1 MNHEY, CDR2 SMNVEV (reference sequence).